These T cell receptor beta chains were read from a single sample in a study of CD8+ T cells in alopecia areata. The repertoire was sequenced with immunoSEQ multiplex PCR; TCRdb's copy has only in-frame clones and lacks some. In the table there are about 200,000 clones, 55% to 70% of which are singletons. The sequenced sample was CD4+ T cells sorted from blood, obtained at week 4, from a patient treated with tofacitinib. These receptors originate from a human donor with alopecia areata. Both conserved end residues are part of each CDR3. Fields, in order: J gene, V gene, D gene, clone size, CDR3 DNA, CDR3 protein. A D gene is named only where the DNA matches it firmly. Size is omitted from some rows. Given values are once, few, many or a class for expanded clones.

j_gene: TRBJ2-1
v_gene: TRBV7-9
d_gene: TRBD2
abundance: NA
CDR3nt: TGTGCCAGCAGCCCTAGCGGGGGTTTAGGTGAGCAGTTCTTC
CDR3aa: CASSPSGGLGEQFF

j_gene: TRBJ2-1
v_gene: TRBV25-1
d_gene: NA
abundance: NA
CDR3nt: TGTGCCAGCAGTGAATACCTGGGCTATGAGCAGTTCTTC
CDR3aa: CASSEYLGYEQFF

j_gene: TRBJ1-6
v_gene: TRBV4-3
d_gene: NA
abundance: NA
CDR3nt: TGCGCCAGCAGCCGGGACACTAATAATTCACCCCTCCACTTT
CDR3aa: CASSRDTNNSPLHF

j_gene: TRBJ2-5
v_gene: TRBV2
d_gene: TRBD2
abundance: NA
CDR3nt: TGTGCCAGCATCGGGACTAGCGCTCAAGAGACCCAGTACTTC
CDR3aa: CASIGTSAQETQYF

j_gene: TRBJ2-7
v_gene: TRBV29-1
d_gene: TRBD1
abundance: NA
CDR3nt: TGCAGCGTTGGACAGGGAAGGGACTACGAGCAGTACTTC
CDR3aa: CSVGQGRDYEQYF

j_gene: TRBJ1-1
v_gene: TRBV29-1
d_gene: TRBD1
abundance: NA
CDR3nt: TGCAGCGTTGAAAGACAGGGCTCCCCTGAAGCTTTCTTT
CDR3aa: CSVERQGSPEAFF

j_gene: TRBJ2-1
v_gene: TRBV27
d_gene: TRBD1
abundance: NA
CDR3nt: TGTGCCAGCAGTTACCTGACGTACGGGACAGATGACAATGAGCAGTTCTTC
CDR3aa: CASSYLTYGTDDNEQFF

j_gene: TRBJ2-2
v_gene: TRBV19
d_gene: NA
abundance: few
CDR3nt: TGTGCCAGTAAGGTCTCGAACACCGGGGAGCTGTTTTTT
CDR3aa: CASKVSNTGELFF

j_gene: TRBJ1-4
v_gene: TRBV25-1
d_gene: NA
abundance: NA
CDR3nt: TGTGCCAGCAGTGAAACCGACCACCGGAATGAAAAACTGTTTTTT
CDR3aa: CASSETDHRNEKLFF

j_gene: TRBJ1-1
v_gene: TRBV30
d_gene: NA
abundance: NA
CDR3nt: TGTGCTCGGAGCCAAGACACTGAAGCTTTCTTT
CDR3aa: CARSQDTEAFF

j_gene: TRBJ1-2
v_gene: TRBV30
d_gene: NA
abundance: NA
CDR3nt: TGTGCCTGGAGTGTTCTAGGGAGCTTCTATGGCTACACCTTC
CDR3aa: CAWSVLGSFYGYTF

j_gene: TRBJ2-2
v_gene: TRBV2
d_gene: TRBD2
abundance: NA
CDR3nt: TGTGCCAGCAGTGAAGCCGGGGGAGGGACCGGGGAGCTGTTTTTT
CDR3aa: CASSEAGGGTGELFF

j_gene: TRBJ1-6
v_gene: TRBV23-1
d_gene: NA
abundance: NA
CDR3nt: TGCGCCAGCAGTCAATGGCGGGGGGCAGGTTCACCCCTCCACTTT
CDR3aa: CASSQWRGAGSPLHF

j_gene: TRBJ1-5
v_gene: TRBV5-6
d_gene: NA
abundance: NA
CDR3nt: TGTGCCAGCAGCTTGGGGTTCGGCAATCAGCCCCAGCATTTT
CDR3aa: CASSLGFGNQPQHF

j_gene: TRBJ2-5
v_gene: TRBV11-2
d_gene: TRBD2
abundance: NA
CDR3nt: TGTGCCAGCAGCTCGGGACTAGCGGGGGGACCCCTTTACCAAGAGACCCAGTACTTC
CDR3aa: CASSSGLAGGPLYQETQYF

j_gene: TRBJ1-1
v_gene: TRBV30
d_gene: TRBD1
abundance: NA
CDR3nt: TGTGCCTGGGGAGGACAGGGAGGCACTGAAGCTTTCTTT
CDR3aa: CAWGGQGGTEAFF

j_gene: TRBJ2-2
v_gene: TRBV5-1
d_gene: TRBD1
abundance: NA
CDR3nt: TGCGCCAGCAGCTTTAGGGACAGATCGAACACCGGGGAGCTGTTTTTT
CDR3aa: CASSFRDRSNTGELFF

j_gene: TRBJ1-5
v_gene: TRBV29-1
d_gene: NA
abundance: NA
CDR3nt: TGCAGCGTTGAACGAGACGGGGTCCAGCATTTT
CDR3aa: CSVERDGVQHF

j_gene: TRBJ2-5
v_gene: TRBV29-1
d_gene: NA
abundance: few
CDR3nt: TGCAGCGGGGAAATAGGGGGGCAAGAGACCCAGTACTTC
CDR3aa: CSGEIGGQETQYF

j_gene: TRBJ2-2
v_gene: TRBV6-5
d_gene: TRBD1
abundance: NA
CDR3nt: TGTGCCAGCAGTTTTTTGACAGGGGGCTTAACCGGGGAGCTGTTTTTT
CDR3aa: CASSFLTGGLTGELFF

j_gene: TRBJ2-2
v_gene: TRBV7-9
d_gene: NA
abundance: NA
CDR3nt: TGTGCCAGCAGCCTCCGGACATCGAACACCGGGGAGCTGTTTTTT
CDR3aa: CASSLRTSNTGELFF

j_gene: TRBJ1-2
v_gene: TRBV7-8
d_gene: NA
abundance: NA
CDR3nt: TGTGCCAGCAGCCGGACCGGGACTAACTATGGCTACACCTTC
CDR3aa: CASSRTGTNYGYTF

j_gene: TRBJ2-1
v_gene: TRBV2
d_gene: NA
abundance: NA
CDR3nt: TGTGCCAGCACAGCGTACAATGAGCAGTTCTTC
CDR3aa: CASTAYNEQFF

j_gene: TRBJ1-5
v_gene: TRBV5-6
d_gene: NA
abundance: NA
CDR3nt: TGTGCCAGCAGCTTTTCTCCCGCCGATCAGCCCCAGCATTTT
CDR3aa: CASSFSPADQPQHF

j_gene: TRBJ1-1
v_gene: TRBV29-1
d_gene: NA
abundance: NA
CDR3nt: TGCAGCGTTGGGTCGAACACTGAAGCTTTCTTT
CDR3aa: CSVGSNTEAFF

j_gene: TRBJ2-6
v_gene: TRBV29-1
d_gene: NA
abundance: once
CDR3nt: TGCAGCGTTGATGGCTCTGGGGCCAACGTCCTGACTTTC
CDR3aa: CSVDGSGANVLTF

j_gene: TRBJ1-2
v_gene: TRBV29-1
d_gene: NA
abundance: few
CDR3nt: TGCAGCGTTGAGGGGGTAGGGTCTCCCTATGGCTACACCTTC
CDR3aa: CSVEGVGSPYGYTF

j_gene: TRBJ2-7
v_gene: TRBV30
d_gene: TRBD2
abundance: NA
CDR3nt: TGTGCCTGGTCTCGGGGGGGCTACGAGCAGTACTTC
CDR3aa: CAWSRGGYEQYF

j_gene: TRBJ1-2
v_gene: TRBV5-4
d_gene: TRBD1
abundance: NA
CDR3nt: TGTGCCAGCAGCCCACAGACAGGGATCATTTACTATGGCTACACCTTC
CDR3aa: CASSPQTGIIYYGYTF

j_gene: TRBJ2-7
v_gene: TRBV27
d_gene: NA
abundance: NA
CDR3nt: TGTGCCAGCAGTACCGGGACGGCATCCTACGAGCAGTACTTC
CDR3aa: CASSTGTASYEQYF

j_gene: TRBJ1-1
v_gene: TRBV5-1
d_gene: NA
abundance: NA
CDR3nt: TGCGCCAGCAGCACTGGACACCTGAACACTGAAGCTTTCTTT
CDR3aa: CASSTGHLNTEAFF

j_gene: TRBJ1-5
v_gene: TRBV7-8
d_gene: NA
abundance: NA
CDR3nt: TGTGCCAGCAGCTTAGCCGAAACAGGGTCGGGTCAGCCCCAGCATTTT
CDR3aa: CASSLAETGSGQPQHF

j_gene: TRBJ2-7
v_gene: TRBV2
d_gene: NA
abundance: NA
CDR3nt: TGTGCCAGCAAGACCTACGAGCAGTACTTC
CDR3aa: CASKTYEQYF

j_gene: TRBJ1-1
v_gene: TRBV5-1
d_gene: NA
abundance: once
CDR3nt: TGCGCCAGCCTAGAGGGGGGAACTATGAACACTGAAGCTTTCTTT
CDR3aa: CASLEGGTMNTEAFF

j_gene: TRBJ1-1
v_gene: TRBV30
d_gene: TRBD1
abundance: NA
CDR3nt: TGTGCCTGGAACCGGGACAGGGGGGTCACTGAAGCTTTCTTT
CDR3aa: CAWNRDRGVTEAFF

j_gene: TRBJ1-1
v_gene: TRBV30
d_gene: NA
abundance: NA
CDR3nt: TGTGCCTGGAGTGTACGGGGACTTCAGCCCGGAGGGACTGAAGCTTTCTTT
CDR3aa: CAWSVRGLQPGGTEAFF

j_gene: TRBJ2-7
v_gene: TRBV29-1
d_gene: TRBD1
abundance: NA
CDR3nt: TGCAGCGTTGATTTGGGGCGGGAGGACAGGGGGCTCGACGAGCAGTACTTC
CDR3aa: CSVDLGREDRGLDEQYF

j_gene: TRBJ2-7
v_gene: TRBV6-1
d_gene: TRBD1
abundance: NA
CDR3nt: TGTGCCAGCAGTGAGGGATACAGGGGATTCTACGAGCAGTACTTC
CDR3aa: CASSEGYRGFYEQYF

j_gene: TRBJ2-7
v_gene: TRBV11-2
d_gene: NA
abundance: NA
CDR3nt: TGTGCCAGCAGCTTAGTTTCAAGGGGACCCTACGAGCAGTACTTC
CDR3aa: CASSLVSRGPYEQYF

j_gene: TRBJ2-5
v_gene: TRBV20-1
d_gene: TRBD1
abundance: NA
CDR3nt: TGCGCCGGGGACAGCCAAGAGACCCAGTACTTC
CDR3aa: CAGDSQETQYF

j_gene: TRBJ1-2
v_gene: TRBV23-1
d_gene: NA
abundance: NA
CDR3nt: TGCGCCAGCAGTCATTCCCCGACTGAAGGGTATATGGTCTATGGCTACACCTTC
CDR3aa: CASSHSPTEGYMVYGYTF

j_gene: TRBJ2-1
v_gene: TRBV29-1
d_gene: NA
abundance: NA
CDR3nt: TGCAGCGTTGACTTGGCAGGGTCCTACAATGAGCAGTTCTTC
CDR3aa: CSVDLAGSYNEQFF

j_gene: TRBJ2-7
v_gene: TRBV30
d_gene: NA
abundance: NA
CDR3nt: TGTGCCTGGATAGACACCTACGAGCAGTACTTC
CDR3aa: CAWIDTYEQYF

j_gene: TRBJ2-5
v_gene: TRBV5-7
d_gene: TRBD2
abundance: NA
CDR3nt: TGTGCCAGCAGCTTGTCCCCAGCGGGGTATCAAGAGACCCAGTACTTC
CDR3aa: CASSLSPAGYQETQYF

j_gene: TRBJ1-2
v_gene: TRBV30
d_gene: TRBD1
abundance: NA
CDR3nt: TGTGCCTGGAGTGTCATGGGACAGGGCGGGGGCTACACCTTC
CDR3aa: CAWSVMGQGGGYTF

j_gene: TRBJ1-1
v_gene: TRBV5-6
d_gene: NA
abundance: NA
CDR3nt: TGTGCCAGCAGCTTGGCACACAGAAACACTGAAGCTTTCTTT
CDR3aa: CASSLAHRNTEAFF

j_gene: TRBJ1-2
v_gene: TRBV29-1
d_gene: TRBD1
abundance: NA
CDR3nt: TGCAGCGTTGGGGGACAGGGAACCAACTATGGCTACACCTTC
CDR3aa: CSVGGQGTNYGYTF

j_gene: TRBJ1-1
v_gene: TRBV18
d_gene: NA
abundance: few
CDR3nt: TGTGCCGCCTCCACATCCGTGAACACTGAAGCTTTCTTT
CDR3aa: CAASTSVNTEAFF

j_gene: TRBJ1-5
v_gene: TRBV11-2
d_gene: NA
abundance: NA
CDR3nt: TGTGCCAGCAGCCCGAACGTCGGGAGCTATAGCAATCAGCCCCAGCATTTT
CDR3aa: CASSPNVGSYSNQPQHF

j_gene: TRBJ1-2
v_gene: TRBV6-4
d_gene: NA
abundance: NA
CDR3nt: TGTGCCAGCAGTGACTCCGGCCTACCGGGCTACACCTTC
CDR3aa: CASSDSGLPGYTF

j_gene: TRBJ2-7
v_gene: TRBV6-6
d_gene: NA
abundance: NA
CDR3nt: TGTGCCAGCAGTCCAAGTCCCCCCTACGAGCAGTACTTC
CDR3aa: CASSPSPPYEQYF

j_gene: TRBJ2-5
v_gene: TRBV7-2
d_gene: TRBD2
abundance: few
CDR3nt: TGTGCCAGCAGCTCGCAGACTAGCGGGCCGATCGAGACCCAGTACTTC
CDR3aa: CASSSQTSGPIETQYF

j_gene: TRBJ2-1
v_gene: TRBV10-3
d_gene: NA
abundance: few
CDR3nt: TGTGCCATCAGTGACCCTCGTACAGGGTTCGATGAGCAGTTCTTC
CDR3aa: CAISDPRTGFDEQFF

j_gene: TRBJ2-7
v_gene: TRBV4-1
d_gene: NA
abundance: NA
CDR3nt: TGCGCCAGCAGCCAGGATCAAGAGGACGAGCAGTACTTC
CDR3aa: CASSQDQEDEQYF

j_gene: TRBJ2-2
v_gene: TRBV29-1
d_gene: TRBD2
abundance: NA
CDR3nt: TGCAGCGTTGACGGGACTAGCCACTTCGGGGAGCTGTTTTTT
CDR3aa: CSVDGTSHFGELFF

j_gene: TRBJ1-5
v_gene: TRBV27
d_gene: TRBD1
abundance: NA
CDR3nt: TGTGCCAGCTCTAGGACAGGGGCTGAGTTTCAGCCCCAGCATTTT
CDR3aa: CASSRTGAEFQPQHF

j_gene: TRBJ2-1
v_gene: TRBV25-1
d_gene: NA
abundance: NA
CDR3nt: TGTGCCAGCAGCCTCGTCTATGAGCAGTTCTTC
CDR3aa: CASSLVYEQFF

j_gene: TRBJ2-3
v_gene: TRBV5-4
d_gene: NA
abundance: few
CDR3nt: TGTGCCAGCAGCTTGCCTAGCACAGATACGCAGTATTTT
CDR3aa: CASSLPSTDTQYF

j_gene: TRBJ1-1
v_gene: TRBV30
d_gene: NA
abundance: NA
CDR3nt: TGTGCCTGGAGGGTTGGGGGCGGAGACACTGAAGCTTTCTTT
CDR3aa: CAWRVGGGDTEAFF